A single sample gave rise to the 13 T cell receptor beta chains below, sequenced in a study of T cell responses to AZD1222 COVID-19 vaccine. Profiled with immunoSEQ multiplex PCR; TCRdb holds only in-frame clones, not every one. The sample contains about 140,000 clones, roughly 92% of which appear only once. The sample in question was peripheral blood, obtained 28 days after the second AZD1222 dose. The origin of the receptors is an adult who received the AZD1222 COVID-19 vaccine.

The chain employs TRBV7-2 and TRBJ1-4; D gene ambiguous. V dropped 5 bases and J dropped 5 bases, with 12 bases sitting between them. CDR3 length: 14 amino acids. Germline values: CDR1 SGHTA, CDR2 FQGNSA. The CDR3 DNA is TGTGCCAGCAGCCCCGATGGACCGAATGAAAAACTGTTTTTT. It encodes CASSPDGPNEKLFF.

The rearrangement uses TRBV28 and TRBJ1-4; the D is unclear. The germline CDR1 and CDR2 sequences are MDHEN and SYDVKM. V was shortened by 6 bases and J by 4 bases, with 12 bases between the two germline ends. This CDR3 comprises 14 residues. CDR3 residues: CASRTGSFNEKLFF. The CDR3 DNA sequence: TGTGCCAGCAGGACCGGGAGCTTTAATGAAAAACTGTTTTTT.

The gene calls are TRBV28 and TRBJ1-5, with unresolved D. The CDR3 spans 17 residues. CDR1 is MDHEN, CDR2 SYDVKM, per germline. V gave up 1 base and J gave up 4 bases, with 17 bases separating them. The CDR3 nucleotides read TGTGCCAGCAGTTTATCACCCCCGGCCCCGGTGAATCAGCCCCAGCATTTT. As protein: CASSLSPPAPVNQPQHF.

The chain recombines TRBV15 with TRBJ1-4; D is unresolved. CDR3 size: 16 residues. Germline CDR1 reads LNHNV; CDR2 reads YYDKDF (reference sequence). The V gene lost 0 bases and the J gene lost 5 bases, with 13 bases spanning the gap. The CDR3 DNA follows: TGTGCCACCAGCAGAGATAGGAACAGCCTAAATGAAAAACTGTTTTTT. Translation: CATSRDRNSLNEKLFF. Full variable domain (rest looked up from reference TRBV15 and TRBJ1-4): DAMVIQNPRYQVTQFGKPVTLSCSQTLNHNVMYWYQQKSSQAPKLLFHYYDKDFNNEADTPDNFQSRRPNTSFCFLDIRSPGLGDTAMYLCATSRDRNSLNEKLFFGSGTQLSVL.

The chain recombines TRBV7-3 with TRBJ2-3; TRBD1 agrees at 10 bases. Germline V CDR1 and CDR2: SGHTA, FQGTGA. CDR3 length: 17 residues. V lost 4 bases and J lost 4; bases outside the gene matches: 11. The CDR3 nucleotides are TGTGCCAGCAGCTCCCGCTTAACGGGACAGGGGCCAGATACGCAGTATTTT. Encoded protein: CASSSRLTGQGPDTQYF.

This chain uses TRBV19 with TRBJ1-1; D perhaps matches TRBD1 (5 bases). Per the germline V gene, CDR1 is LNHDA and CDR2 is SQIVND (reference sequence). The V gene lost 6 bases and the J gene lost 4 bases, with 18 bases spanning the gap. The CDR3 spans 15 residues. The CDR3 spells CASSPGGALTTEAFF. The CDR3 nucleotides read TGTGCCAGTAGCCCGGGAGGGGCTTTGACCACTGAAGCTTTCTTT.

J is TRBJ1-6 and V is TRBV6-6; D gene uncertain. Trimming left V 2 bases short and J 7 bases short, with 6 bases between. Germline V gene lookup returns CDR1 MNHNY and CDR2 SVGAGI (reference sequence). CDR3 size: 13 residues. CDR3 DNA sequence: TGTGCCAGCAGTTACAGGGAGAATTCACCCCTCCACTTT. As protein: CASSYRENSPLHF.

The chain couples TRBV28 to TRBJ1-5; D unclear. V was pared by 3 bases and J by 7 bases, with 4 bases between. The CDR3 totals 11 residues. Germline loops: CDR1 MDHEN, CDR2 SYDVKM. CDR3: CASSFRQPQHF. The CDR3 bases are TGTGCCAGCAGTTTTCGGCAGCCCCAGCATTTT.

The genes are TRBV7-3 and TRBJ2-3, with 11 bases matching TRBD2. The trim removed 4 bases at V and 1 base at J, leaving 13 bases unmatched. The CDR3 spans 19 residues. CDR1 and CDR2 (germline): SGHTA, FQGTGA. In nucleotides, the CDR3 is TGTGCCAGCAGCTACTACGGACTAGCGGGTGGGAGTGGCACAGATACGCAGTATTTT. Translating gives CASSYYGLAGGSGTDTQYF.

The chain couples TRBV4-3 to TRBJ1-5; 7 bases agree with TRBD1. The length of the CDR3 is 14 residues. Trimming took 1 base from V and 5 from J; bases not matched to a gene: 2. Per the germline V gene, CDR1 is LGHNA and CDR2 is YSLEER. Here the CDR3 DNA reads TGCGCCAGCAGCCAAGCGACAGGGTATCAGCCCCAGCATTTT. Amino acids: CASSQATGYQPQHF.

The CDR3, as DNA: TGTGCCAGCAGCTTGGCCGATTGGAATAGCAATCAGCCCCAGCATTTT. Encoded protein: CASSLADWNSNQPQHF. The chain is built from TRBV5-5 and TRBJ1-5; D gene unclear. Germline V gene sequence: CDR1 SGHKS, CDR2 YYEKEE (reference sequence). The CDR3 spans 16 residues. V was clipped by 0 bases and J by 0 bases, with 10 bases between them.

Here the CDR3 DNA reads TGTGCCAGCAGGAGGGGGGGCAACACTGAAGCTTTCTTT. It yields the protein CASRRGGNTEAFF. The chain links TRBV6-5 to TRBJ1-1; tentative D call: TRBD1 (6 bases). Trimming removed 6 bases from V and 2 bases from J, with 10 bases in between. Germline assignment: CDR1 MNHEY and CDR2 SVGAGI. This CDR3 region has 13 residues.

The chain recombines TRBV5-1 with TRBJ1-1; D possibly corresponds to TRBD1 (5 bases). In germline, CDR1 is SGHRS, CDR2 YFSETQ. The CDR3 has 16 amino acids. Trimming left V 0 bases short and J 1 base short, with 13 bases between. The chain's CDR3 is CASSLEPGLSNTEAFF. Here the CDR3 DNA reads TGCGCCAGCAGCTTGGAACCGGGGCTCTCGAACACTGAAGCTTTCTTT.